This T cell receptor (beta chain) was observed in a study of shared clonotypes between healthy human individuals (dated by TCRdb to 2018 to 2021). Study-wide context: The cohort included a few men and two women between 18 and 49 years of age. For each donor, CD4 naive and CD4 memory were each given three plates, CD8 naive was given two plates, and CD8 memory was given one plate. Blood TCR repertoires of five healthy adults were deeply sequenced to estimate repertoire size and the extent of clonotype sharing between individuals. To increase sequencing depth and limit assay-specific biases, different laboratories used diverse techniques to prepare libraries and sequence TCR repertoires. Each donor's leukapheresis produced roughly between roughly 0.9 and 9 billion PBMCs. General study outcomes and caveats: Pairwise subsampling led to the expectation that sequencing depth would affect the degree of clonotype sharing among donors. Larger estimated clonotype richness was generally found for naive subsets than for memory subsets. When several donors were compared, the shared fraction of clonotypes was about 5% for naive CD4, 3.5% to 4% for naive CD8, more than 2% for memory CD4, and approximately 0.4% for memory CD8. Because the study included only a small number of donors, the genetic and exposure-history diversity represented was limited. Sampling was restricted to blood, and TCR repertoires in tissues likely differ from the TCR repertoires found in blood. Even with the large sequencing depth, rarefaction of the sorted-subset datasets indicated that sequencing was incomplete. Higher generation probabilities were observed for clonotypes shared by all four sorted-subset donors than for non-shared clonotypes.

On this clone: Its antigen target is currently unknown. No base quality values were provided; no much bigger clone lies one nucleotide off.

The CDR3 has 16 amino acids, counting the end cysteine and phenylalanine. The entry retains the CDR3 DNA only, 48 bases that are in frame from base 1. Relative to germline, V is 6 bases shorter and J is 4 bases shorter, with 20 bases between their ends. The germline V gene yields SGHNT for CDR1 and YENEEA for CDR2. Using the deep immunoSEQ assay, TCR CDR3 regions were amplified from genomic DNA by multiplex PCR. Extracted genomic DNA from each cell subset was spread evenly across all wells of several immunoSEQ 96-well plates, with each plate serving as a replicate. For sorted subsets, each replicate PCR was loaded with approximately 190 ng genomic DNA, equivalent to 30,000 or so T cell genomes. Purified libraries were measured with a Qubit 3.0 fluorometer, size-checked on a Bioanalyzer 2100, and measured again with the KAPA Library Quantification kit. A separate single-read 150-cycle Illumina NextSeq 550 flow cell was used to sequence each immunoSEQ 96-well plate. Per the authors' processing: Because only junctional sequences without quality scores were contained in the immunoSEQ output, filtering matching that applied to full-length reads could not be performed. To assign V/J genes and CDR3, sequences were annotated using PyIR, a Python wrapper for IgBLAST v1.9, with IMGT germline references. Reads with weak V/J assignments (E-value above 1e-6), missing CDR3, stop codons, out-of-frame junctions, or ambiguous translated residues were removed. V3J clonotypes were defined by identical inferred V gene, J gene, and CDR3 amino acid sequence. To compute the percentage overlap between repertoires, the number of shared unique clonotypes was divided by the size of the smaller repertoire. Three approaches were used to assess repertoire richness: RTK rarefaction, the Chao1 estimator, and Recon v2.1 estimates of unobserved clonotypes. Generation probabilities were computed with OLGA for all TCRbeta clonotypes obtained by the gDNA method from four donors. This is the immuneACCESS table as TCRdb keeps it, with only in-frame sequences that have V and J called. A part of the clones is gone; compared with another copy, unresolved V genes explain less than half, and the rest is unexplained. From that table come the V and J calls and clone size; the DNA was used to work out D and trimming. Here the sample has hundreds of thousands of clones; 72% occur a single time. The ten largest account for approximately 1.8% of the sample.

The donors were healthy, HIV-negative adults with no recently reported acute infections or vaccinations. All donors were Caucasian adults living in Nashville, Tennessee, USA. CD4+ T cells were enriched by magnetic negative selection; naive cells were then positively selected on CD45RA, and the negative fraction formed the memory subset. After blood collection by leukapheresis, PBMCs were isolated using Ficoll-Histopaque density gradient centrifugation and then cryopreserved in the vapor phase of liquid nitrogen. Analytical flow cytometry was used to check the purity and quantity of each magnetically sorted T cell population. From each sorted fraction, genomic DNA was isolated and quantified by UV absorbance on a Nanodrop 2000c.

What was sequenced was memory CD4+ T cells sorted from blood. Explained via the paper, the cell subset or site label denotes: CD45RA-negative fraction. The chain uses TRBV11-3 and TRBJ2-3, with the D gene too uncertain to name. This TCR was sampled from a woman in her thirties in good health. The encoded CDR3 is CASRIRTSPPADTQYF. The sequence in DNA is TGTGCCAGCAGGATTCGTACGTCTCCGCCCGCAGATACGCAGTATTTT.